Described below is a single T cell receptor (beta chain) sequence and its context. This sample is drawn from a study of blood T cell repertoires in COVID-19. The protocol was immunoSEQ multiplex PCR, while the TCRdb copy is restricted to in-frame clones and leaves out a portion. This table holds roughly 180,000 clones, about 81% found once. V was cut by 0 bases and J by 2 bases, with 11 bases left in between. Germline CDR1 ENHRY, CDR2 SYGVKD. This CDR3 is 16 amino acids long. The gene calls are TRBV10-3 and TRBJ2-1; D may be TRBD1 (5 bases). The sequenced sample consisted of peripheral blood. This receptor was obtained from an elderly woman with COVID-19, enrolled during active disease. The CDR3 is CAISESLGAPYNEQFF. The CDR3 DNA reads as TGTGCCATCAGTGAGTCGCTTGGGGCTCCCTACAATGAGCAGTTCTTC.